Here is one T cell receptor (beta chain) with its context. Its antigen remains unknown. The data originate from a study of cytomegalovirus exposure and HLA in healthy donors. The overall study: The 666 first-cohort repertoires shared a platform with the 100 to 150 validation repertoires, as reported in a later analysis.

Germline CDR1 reads SGDLS; CDR2 reads YYNGEE. Between the trimmed V and J ends, which lost 2 bases and 2 bases, there was a span of 10 bases. The CDR3 is made up of 15 amino acids. Study observations and caveats: For most TCR sequences rarity was the rule, although some public TCRs occurred in many donors. In vitro confirmation showed a few CMV-associated chains to be CMV antigen specific.

Here immunoSEQ multiplex PCR was the method, and the copy in TCRdb shows in-frame clones only, minus some. The data show approximately 110,000 clones, roughly 86% seen once. The sequencing sample was made of PBMCs. This sequence originates from a woman aged 18-30 years in good health and CMV-seropositive. The V call is TRBV9, the J call TRBJ2-2; weak D call: TRBD1 (5 bases). CDR3: CASSVQGSNTGELFF. CDR3 nucleotides: TGTGCCAGCAGCGTTCAGGGAAGCAACACCGGGGAGCTGTTTTTT.